These T cell receptor beta chains were read from a single sample in a study of regulatory T cells in long-lasting Graves disease. From the multiplex PCR reads, TCRdb called clonotypes with MiXCR, one entry per CDR3 protein. In the table there are 420,000 or so distinct CDR3 sequences, around 15% of which are singletons. The same sample was also studied in work on T cells in Graves' hyperthyroidism and ophthalmopathy.

The input for sequencing was peripheral blood mononuclear cells (PBMCs), taken at new diagnosis, from a patient treated with antithyroid drugs. The receptor source for this set is a woman in her late teens or twenties with Graves disease. CDR3s include the opening cysteine and the closing phenylalanine or tryptophan. The D gene is left open where the match is weak. Expanded clones are given a class, and other clones once, few, many or no size at all.

v_call: TRBV28; d_call: .; cdr3_length: 12; j_call: TRBJ2-1; clone_size: many; cdr3_nt: TGTGCCAGCAGTGGGGGGCTCACTGAGCAGTTCTTC; cdr3_aa: CASSGGLTEQFF
v_call: TRBV20-1; d_call: .; cdr3_length: 14; j_call: TRBJ2-1; clone_size: many; cdr3_nt: TGCAGTGCTAGAGAGGGTTACCGGGGCAATGAGCAGTTCTTC; cdr3_aa: CSAREGYRGNEQFF
v_call: TRBV3-1; d_call: TRBD1; cdr3_length: 17; j_call: TRBJ2-7; clone_size: many; cdr3_nt: TGTGCCAGCAGCCAAGGGCCTCGGGACAGATCACCCTACGAGCAGTACTTC; cdr3_aa: CASSQGPRDRSPYEQYF
v_call: TRBV27; d_call: TRBD1; cdr3_length: 14; j_call: TRBJ2-7; clone_size: few; cdr3_nt: TGTGCCAGCAGCCGGACAGGACCCTCGTACGAGCAGTACTTC; cdr3_aa: CASSRTGPSYEQYF
v_call: TRBV5-1; d_call: .; cdr3_length: 15; j_call: TRBJ2-2; clone_size: .; cdr3_nt: TGCGCCAGCAGCCCCGACCCCACGGGGACCGGGGAGCTGTTTTTT; cdr3_aa: CASSPDPTGTGELFF
v_call: TRBV28; d_call: TRBD2; cdr3_length: 15; j_call: TRBJ2-3; clone_size: once; cdr3_nt: TGTGCCAGCAGTCCGCAGACTAGCGGGAGGAATACGCAGTATTTT; cdr3_aa: CASSPQTSGRNTQYF
v_call: TRBV15; d_call: .; cdr3_length: 17; j_call: TRBJ1-2; clone_size: many; cdr3_nt: TGTGCCACCAGCAGAGGTGGGGGCTCACCTATTTCCTATGGCTACACCTTC; cdr3_aa: CATSRGGGSPISYGYTF
v_call: TRBV3-1; d_call: TRBD2; cdr3_length: 15; j_call: TRBJ2-7; clone_size: many; cdr3_nt: TGTGCCAGCAGCCGGATAGCGGGAGGCCCATACGAGCAGTACTTC; cdr3_aa: CASSRIAGGPYEQYF
v_call: TRBV12-3/TRBV12-4; d_call: .; cdr3_length: 13; j_call: TRBJ2-7; clone_size: .; cdr3_nt: TGTGCCAGCAGTTTTCAGGAGGACTACGAGCAGTACTTC; cdr3_aa: CASSFQEDYEQYF
v_call: TRBV5-1; d_call: .; cdr3_length: 15; j_call: TRBJ2-7; clone_size: few; cdr3_nt: TGCGCCAGCAGCTTGGAGTTTCGCAGCTCCTACGAGCAGTACTTC; cdr3_aa: CASSLEFRSSYEQYF
v_call: TRBV6-1; d_call: TRBD1; cdr3_length: 17; j_call: TRBJ2-7; clone_size: .; cdr3_nt: TGTGCCAGCAGCAGACCCCTACGACAGGGTGTACTCTACGAGCAGTACTTC; cdr3_aa: CASSRPLRQGVLYEQYF
v_call: TRBV7-2; d_call: TRBD2; cdr3_length: 15; j_call: TRBJ2-1; clone_size: .; cdr3_nt: TGTGCCAGCAGCTTGGATCCGGGACTAGTCTTTGAGCAGTTCTTC; cdr3_aa: CASSLDPGLVFEQFF
v_call: TRBV10-3; d_call: TRBD2; cdr3_length: 15; j_call: TRBJ2-1; clone_size: .; cdr3_nt: TGTGCCATCAGCTCCCGAGCGGGAAGTTACAATGAGCAGTTCTTC; cdr3_aa: CAISSRAGSYNEQFF
v_call: TRBV3-1; d_call: .; cdr3_length: 15; j_call: TRBJ2-2; clone_size: many; cdr3_nt: TGTGCCAGCAGCCAAGCCTTACTTAACACCGGGGAGCTGTTTTTT; cdr3_aa: CASSQALLNTGELFF
v_call: TRBV28; d_call: .; cdr3_length: 10; j_call: TRBJ2-7; clone_size: many; cdr3_nt: TGTGCCACTGCAGGGTACGAGCAGTACTTC; cdr3_aa: CATAGYEQYF
v_call: TRBV28; d_call: TRBD2; cdr3_length: 16; j_call: TRBJ2-3; clone_size: many; cdr3_nt: TGTGCCAGCAGTTTTGCGACTAGCGGTTACACAGATACGCAGTATTTT; cdr3_aa: CASSFATSGYTDTQYF
v_call: TRBV28; d_call: .; cdr3_length: 14; j_call: TRBJ2-7; clone_size: many; cdr3_nt: TGTGCCAGCAGTTTACCTAGTAACTCCTACGAGCAGTACTTC; cdr3_aa: CASSLPSNSYEQYF
v_call: TRBV18; d_call: TRBD1; cdr3_length: 16; j_call: TRBJ1-1; clone_size: .; cdr3_nt: TGTGCCAGCTCACCAAAAACAGGGGGTGGGAACACTGAAGCTTTCTTT; cdr3_aa: CASSPKTGGGNTEAFF
v_call: TRBV11-2; d_call: .; cdr3_length: 16; j_call: TRBJ2-4; clone_size: many; cdr3_nt: TGTGCCAGCAGCTTAGGGTGGGGGACCTACAGAAACATTCAGTACTTC; cdr3_aa: CASSLGWGTYRNIQYF
v_call: TRBV19; d_call: .; cdr3_length: 17; j_call: TRBJ1-2; clone_size: .; cdr3_nt: TGTGCCAGTACCACGATTACCCTCTCCCGTGAATACTATGGCTACACCTTC; cdr3_aa: CASTTITLSREYYGYTF
v_call: TRBV19; d_call: .; cdr3_length: 15; j_call: TRBJ2-7; clone_size: .; cdr3_nt: TGTGCCAGTAGTATAGATCCAGGGACCTCCTACGAGCAGTACTTC; cdr3_aa: CASSIDPGTSYEQYF
v_call: TRBV12-3/TRBV12-4; d_call: .; cdr3_length: 13; j_call: TRBJ1-1; clone_size: many; cdr3_nt: TGTGCCAGCAGTCCCTCATTTAACACTGAAGCTTTCTTT; cdr3_aa: CASSPSFNTEAFF
v_call: TRBV24-1; d_call: .; cdr3_length: 18; j_call: TRBJ2-7; clone_size: .; cdr3_nt: TGTGCCACCAGTGAATGCGGGCCAACGACAGCAAGCTCCAGAGAGCAGTACTTC; cdr3_aa: CATSECGPTTASSREQYF
v_call: TRBV3-1; d_call: .; cdr3_length: 16; j_call: TRBJ2-2; clone_size: .; cdr3_nt: TGTGCCAGCAGCCGCGCAGTTCTGGTGTTGACCGGGGAGCTGTTTTTT; cdr3_aa: CASSRAVLVLTGELFF
v_call: TRBV5-1; d_call: .; cdr3_length: 16; j_call: TRBJ2-1; clone_size: few; cdr3_nt: TGCGCCAGCACCGATATGGCGGGGAGCTCCTACAATGAGCAGTTCTTC; cdr3_aa: CASTDMAGSSYNEQFF
v_call: TRBV4-3; d_call: .; cdr3_length: 16; j_call: TRBJ1-6; clone_size: .; cdr3_nt: TGCGCCAGCAGCCAAAGCCCCCCAGGTGGCACTTCACCCCTCCACTTT; cdr3_aa: CASSQSPPGGTSPLHF
v_call: TRBV29-1; d_call: .; cdr3_length: 15; j_call: TRBJ2-5; clone_size: .; cdr3_nt: TGCAGCGCCATAGGGGCTAGCCGGGGGCAGCAGACCCAGTACTTC; cdr3_aa: CSAIGASRGQQTQYF
v_call: TRBV6-1; d_call: .; cdr3_length: 12; j_call: TRBJ2-2; clone_size: few; cdr3_nt: TGTGCCAGCAGGGCCAGGGCCGGGGAGCTGTTTTTT; cdr3_aa: CASRARAGELFF
v_call: TRBV19; d_call: .; cdr3_length: 15; j_call: TRBJ2-7; clone_size: .; cdr3_nt: TGTGCCAGTAGTATAGTTTCGGATCCCGCCTACGAGCAGTACTTC; cdr3_aa: CASSIVSDPAYEQYF
v_call: TRBV6-2/TRBV6-3; d_call: TRBD1; cdr3_length: 15; j_call: TRBJ1-5; clone_size: .; cdr3_nt: TGTGCCAGCAGCTACAGGGGTCAGGGCAATCAGCCCCAGCATTTT; cdr3_aa: CASSYRGQGNQPQHF
v_call: TRBV6-5; d_call: .; cdr3_length: 18; j_call: TRBJ2-5; clone_size: many; cdr3_nt: TGTGCCAGCAGTTCCCTCCCCCCCGGGACATACTACTTGGAGACCCAGTACTTC; cdr3_aa: CASSSLPPGTYYLETQYF
v_call: TRBV2; d_call: TRBD2; cdr3_length: 14; j_call: TRBJ2-3; clone_size: .; cdr3_nt: TGTGCCAGCAATCCTAGCGGGGTTGCAGATACGCAGTATTTT; cdr3_aa: CASNPSGVADTQYF
v_call: TRBV7-9; d_call: TRBD1; cdr3_length: 14; j_call: TRBJ2-7; clone_size: many; cdr3_nt: TGTGCCAGCAGCGCCCCCGGGACAGCCTACGAGCAGTACTTC; cdr3_aa: CASSAPGTAYEQYF
v_call: TRBV2; d_call: .; cdr3_length: 13; j_call: TRBJ2-1; clone_size: .; cdr3_nt: TGTGCCAGCACCCGGGACTCCTATAATGAGCAGTTCTTC; cdr3_aa: CASTRDSYNEQFF
v_call: TRBV27; d_call: .; cdr3_length: 15; j_call: TRBJ2-2; clone_size: many; cdr3_nt: TGTGCCAGCAGCTCAGCGTTAGGGCCCTTCGGGGAGCTGTTTTTT; cdr3_aa: CASSSALGPFGELFF
v_call: TRBV28; d_call: .; cdr3_length: 16; j_call: TRBJ2-5; clone_size: few; cdr3_nt: TGTGCCAGCAGCTTATGGGGCGGGACTCTTGGAGAGACCCAGTACTTC; cdr3_aa: CASSLWGGTLGETQYF
v_call: TRBV7-2; d_call: .; cdr3_length: 15; j_call: TRBJ1-3; clone_size: few; cdr3_nt: TGTGCCAGCAGCTTTGCAGGGGCCTCTGGAAACACCATATATTTT; cdr3_aa: CASSFAGASGNTIYF
v_call: TRBV12-3/TRBV12-4; d_call: .; cdr3_length: 11; j_call: TRBJ2-3; clone_size: .; cdr3_nt: TGTGCCAGCCTTATTACAGATACGCAGTATTTT; cdr3_aa: CASLITDTQYF
v_call: TRBV12-3/TRBV12-4; d_call: .; cdr3_length: 12; j_call: TRBJ2-3; clone_size: few; cdr3_nt: TGTGTCAGCAGTTTGGTGGGAGATACGCAGTATTTT; cdr3_aa: CVSSLVGDTQYF
v_call: TRBV25-1; d_call: TRBD2; cdr3_length: 15; j_call: TRBJ2-3; clone_size: .; cdr3_nt: TGTGCCAGCAGTCCTAGCGGGGGACTCACAGATACGCAGTATTTT; cdr3_aa: CASSPSGGLTDTQYF
v_call: TRBV7-2; d_call: .; cdr3_length: 13; j_call: TRBJ2-2; clone_size: .; cdr3_nt: TGTGCCAGCAGCACTAGGGGGGCCGGGGAGCTGTTTTTT; cdr3_aa: CASSTRGAGELFF
v_call: TRBV20-1; d_call: .; cdr3_length: 16; j_call: TRBJ2-3; clone_size: few; cdr3_nt: TGCAGTGCTAGTGGGGGAACGCGAACTAGCACAGATACGCAGTATTTT; cdr3_aa: CSASGGTRTSTDTQYF
v_call: TRBV28; d_call: .; cdr3_length: 14; j_call: TRBJ2-2; clone_size: many; cdr3_nt: TGTGCCAGCAGTTTCGGGGGACCAACCGGGGAGCTGTTTTTT; cdr3_aa: CASSFGGPTGELFF
v_call: TRBV9; d_call: .; cdr3_length: 17; j_call: TRBJ2-6; clone_size: .; cdr3_nt: TGTGCCAGCAGCGCCGGAAATCGGGGGCCTGGGGCCAACGTCCTGACTTTC; cdr3_aa: CASSAGNRGPGANVLTF
v_call: TRBV5-1; d_call: TRBD2; cdr3_length: 15; j_call: TRBJ2-3; clone_size: many; cdr3_nt: TGTGCCAGCAGCTTGCAGGGAGGGCCAACAGATACGCAGTATTTT; cdr3_aa: CASSLQGGPTDTQYF
v_call: TRBV24-1; d_call: .; cdr3_length: 11; j_call: TRBJ1-2; clone_size: few; cdr3_nt: TGTGCCACCAGGGTAGACTATGGCTACACCTTC; cdr3_aa: CATRVDYGYTF
v_call: TRBV5-4; d_call: TRBD1; cdr3_length: 13; j_call: TRBJ1-1; clone_size: few; cdr3_nt: TGTGCCAGCAGCTCGCTGACAGGGCCCGAAGCTTTCTTT; cdr3_aa: CASSSLTGPEAFF
v_call: TRBV7-9; d_call: .; cdr3_length: 12; j_call: TRBJ2-7; clone_size: many; cdr3_nt: TGTGCCAGCAGCTCCCGACAGAACGAGCAGTACTTC; cdr3_aa: CASSSRQNEQYF
v_call: TRBV7-2; d_call: .; cdr3_length: 15; j_call: TRBJ2-5; clone_size: few; cdr3_nt: TGTGCCAGCAGCTTAGTGAGCGGGTACCAAGAGACCCAGTACTTC; cdr3_aa: CASSLVSGYQETQYF
v_call: TRBV28; d_call: .; cdr3_length: 14; j_call: TRBJ2-4; clone_size: .; cdr3_nt: TGTGCCAGCGGAACAGCGATTGGAAAATACATTCAGTACTTC; cdr3_aa: CASGTAIGKYIQYF
v_call: TRBV27; d_call: .; cdr3_length: 15; j_call: TRBJ1-2; clone_size: few; cdr3_nt: TGTGCCAGCAGTTTAAATGGCAGGGGAACCTATGGCTACACCTTC; cdr3_aa: CASSLNGRGTYGYTF
v_call: TRBV28; d_call: .; cdr3_length: 16; j_call: TRBJ2-5; clone_size: .; cdr3_nt: TGTGCCAGCACTTCCCTCAGAGTTGGGACGCGGGAGACCCAGTACTTC; cdr3_aa: CASTSLRVGTRETQYF
v_call: TRBV28; d_call: .; cdr3_length: 14; j_call: TRBJ2-1; clone_size: many; cdr3_nt: TGTGCCACCCGAGAGAGACCTTCCTACAATGAGCAGTTCTTC; cdr3_aa: CATRERPSYNEQFF
v_call: TRBV28; d_call: TRBD1; cdr3_length: 14; j_call: TRBJ2-2; clone_size: .; cdr3_nt: TGTGCCAGCATGACAGGGTCAAGTGCCGGGGAGCTGTTTTTT; cdr3_aa: CASMTGSSAGELFF
v_call: TRBV5-1; d_call: .; cdr3_length: 16; j_call: TRBJ2-5; clone_size: .; cdr3_nt: TGCGCCAGCAGCTTGGTTGTATCTAGTTCCCAAGAGACCCAGTACTTC; cdr3_aa: CASSLVVSSSQETQYF
v_call: TRBV4-1; d_call: .; cdr3_length: 14; j_call: TRBJ2-7; clone_size: few; cdr3_nt: TGCGCCAGCAGCCAAGATAAGAGTGGGAACGAGCAGTACTTC; cdr3_aa: CASSQDKSGNEQYF
v_call: TRBV10-3; d_call: TRBD1; cdr3_length: 13; j_call: TRBJ1-5; clone_size: many; cdr3_nt: TGTGCCACCGGGAGGACAGGGGATGAGCCCCAGCATTTT; cdr3_aa: CATGRTGDEPQHF
v_call: TRBV28; d_call: .; cdr3_length: 14; j_call: TRBJ1-1; clone_size: many; cdr3_nt: TGTGCCAGCAGTTTCGGAGGGGCGCACACTGAAGCTTTCTTT; cdr3_aa: CASSFGGAHTEAFF
v_call: TRBV27; d_call: TRBD2; cdr3_length: 18; j_call: TRBJ2-5; clone_size: many; cdr3_nt: TGTGCCAGCAGTTTAACTAGCGGGAGGCGGACGACCCAAGAGACCCAGTACTTC; cdr3_aa: CASSLTSGRRTTQETQYF
v_call: TRBV3-1; d_call: .; cdr3_length: 15; j_call: TRBJ2-3; clone_size: many; cdr3_nt: TGTGCCAGCAGCCAAGACCTTCCCAGCACAGATACGCAGTATTTT; cdr3_aa: CASSQDLPSTDTQYF